This record concerns one TCR beta chain sequence. Under the authors' procedure: The assay estimated nucleated cells by amplifying reference gene primers. TCRdb's table, derived via immunoSEQ multiplex PCR, lists solely in-frame clones and lacks some. That table supplies the V and J calls and clone size; D and trimming were determined from the DNA. The repertoire has hundreds of thousands of clones, more than 70% of them found once; the top ten carry around 3%. The sample originates from a study of blood T cell repertoires in COVID-19. Per the germline V gene, CDR1 is SGHNT and CDR2 is YYREEE (reference sequence). Trimming took 1 base from V and 0 from J, leaving 11 bases between them. The CDR3 loop spans 15 amino acids.

Specimen: peripheral blood. The gene calls are TRBV5-4 and TRBJ2-7, with D possibly TRBD2 on 6 matching bases. The receptor was derived from a woman in her thirties with COVID-19, enrolled during active disease. CDR3: CASSLRDFSSYEQYF. The CDR3 coding sequence is TGTGCCAGCAGCTTGAGGGACTTTAGCTCCTACGAGCAGTACTTC.